These T cell receptor beta chains were read from a single sample in a study of naive and memory T cell subsets. TCRdb passed the UMI-ligation and nested PCR reads through MiXCR, listing each CDR3 protein once. Of 90,000 to 120,000 distinct CDR3 sequences in the sample, approximately 15% were seen once. The material sequenced was naive CD8+ T cells from blood. The source is a human donor in good health. The CDR3 runs from the conserved cysteine through the conserved F or W. A D gene is named only where the DNA matches it firmly. Size values are once, few and many counts, or a class for expanded clones, and some rows have none.

>TRBJ2-1|TRBD2|.|TRBV6-6
TGTGCCAGCACGCCTAGCGGGATCCTAACCTACAATGAGCAGTTCTTC
CASTPSGILTYNEQFF
>TRBJ2-3|.|few|TRBV5-1
TGCGCCAGCAGCTCACGCGGCGCTAGCACAGATACGCAGTATTTT
CASSSRGASTDTQYF
>TRBJ2-1|TRBD2|.|TRBV4-3
TGCGCCAGCAGCCAAGGGTTTAGCGGGGACCGGCCCGATGAGCAGTTCTTC
CASSQGFSGDRPDEQFF
>TRBJ1-1|TRBD1|many|TRBV27
TGTGCCAGCAGTTGGACAGGGTTGAACACTGAAGCTTTCTTT
CASSWTGLNTEAFF
>TRBJ2-7|.|few|TRBV29-1
TGCAGCATCCGGGACGCCTCTTCGTACGAGCAGTACTTC
CSIRDASSYEQYF
>TRBJ1-6|TRBD1|many|TRBV20-1
TGCAGTGCTGAGGGGGCGAGCTCCTATAATTCACCCCTCCACTTT
CSAEGASSYNSPLHF
>TRBJ2-1|.|.|TRBV27
TGTGCCAGCACCGCGACCGGGATCAACGCCAATGAGCAGTTCTTC
CASTATGINANEQFF
>TRBJ1-2|.|.|TRBV7-9
TGTGCCAGCAGTTACCCAGAGTCCAACTATGGCTACACCTTC
CASSYPESNYGYTF
>TRBJ2-7|TRBD1|.|TRBV20-1
TGCAGTGCTAGAGAGGCAGGGGGCGCGTCCGAGCAGTACTTC
CSAREAGGASEQYF
>TRBJ2-6|TRBD2|many|TRBV7-8
TGTGCCAGCAGCTATGGACTAGCGGGAGGACACTCTGGGGCCAACGTCCTGACTTTC
CASSYGLAGGHSGANVLTF
>TRBJ2-1|.|few|TRBV28
TGTGCCAGCAGTTGGCCTCAATACAATGAGCAGTTCTTC
CASSWPQYNEQFF
>TRBJ2-2|TRBD2|few|TRBV29-1
TGCAGCGTTGAAGGGAGCGGGGCTAACACCGGGGAGCTGTTTTTT
CSVEGSGANTGELFF
>TRBJ2-3|.|.|TRBV24-1
TGTGCCACCAGTGATTTAAACCTCACCCGTATCGGGACAGATACGCAGTATTTT
CATSDLNLTRIGTDTQYF
>TRBJ2-3|.|.|TRBV30
TGTGCCTGGAGTTTTCTGGTAACAGATACGCAGTATTTT
CAWSFLVTDTQYF
>TRBJ2-3|TRBD2|.|TRBV9
TGTGCCAGCAGCGCGCATCTGGCTAGCGGGGGGTTCACAGATACGCAGTATTTT
CASSAHLASGGFTDTQYF
>TRBJ2-5|TRBD2|.|TRBV13
TGTGCCAGCAGCTTAGTGACGGATCTTAGCGGGAGACCCGTTGAAGAGACCCAGTACTTC
CASSLVTDLSGRPVEETQYF
>TRBJ2-2|.|.|TRBV5-6
TGTGCCAGCAGCTTGGCAGGGGTTAACACCGGGGAGCTGTTTTTT
CASSLAGVNTGELFF
>TRBJ1-6|.|.|TRBV7-6
TGTGCCAGCAGCTTAGCAGTTGGCTATAATTCACCCCTCCACTTT
CASSLAVGYNSPLHF
>TRBJ2-1|.|.|TRBV20-1
TGCAGTGCTAGTCTCGAGGCCTCCTACAATGAGCAGTTCTTC
CSASLEASYNEQFF
>TRBJ2-3|TRBD2|few|TRBV11-1
TGTGCCAGCAGCTCTAGGGGACTAGCCTTTCCCACAGATACGCAGTATTTT
CASSSRGLAFPTDTQYF
>TRBJ2-1|TRBD2|once|TRBV12-3/TRBV12-4
TGTGCCAGCAACTTACTAGCGGGGGTCTACAATGAGCAGTTCTTC
CASNLLAGVYNEQFF
>TRBJ1-1|.|.|TRBV2
TGTGCCAGCAGTGAGGCAGGCAGAAGAATGAACACTGAAGCTTTCTTT
CASSEAGRRMNTEAFF
>TRBJ2-5|TRBD2|many|TRBV3-1
TGTGCCAGCAGCCTACCTAGCGGGGGGGCAGAGACCCAGTACTTC
CASSLPSGGAETQYF
>TRBJ2-7|TRBD2|.|TRBV12-5
TGTGCTAGTGGCCAGACTAGCACCTACGAGCAGTACTTC
CASGQTSTYEQYF
>TRBJ1-4|.|few|TRBV20-1
TGCAGTGCTAGAGATCTGGGGGGCGGAAAACTGTTTTTT
CSARDLGGGKLFF
>TRBJ2-2|TRBD2|.|TRBV6-5
TGTGCCAGCAGTTACTGGGGGGGGACTTCGAACACCGGGGAGCTGTTTTTT
CASSYWGGTSNTGELFF
>TRBJ2-1|.|few|TRBV27
TGTGCCAGCAGACCCCTCCTGGACAATGAGCAGTTCTTC
CASRPLLDNEQFF
>TRBJ1-3|.|.|TRBV11-1
TGTGCCAGCAGCTCAAGACCCGGGACCGCTGGAAACACCATATATTTT
CASSSRPGTAGNTIYF
>TRBJ2-5|TRBD2|few|TRBV20-1
TGCAGTGCTAGAGGAGGTTCAGAGGGAGGGAATCAAGAGACCCAGTACTTC
CSARGGSEGGNQETQYF
>TRBJ1-1|TRBD1|.|TRBV25-1
TGTGCCAGCAGTGTCCAGGGGGGAGACACTGAAGCTTTCTTT
CASSVQGGDTEAFF
>TRBJ1-5|.|few|TRBV24-1
TGTGCCACCAGTGATCCATTGGGGAATCAGCCCCAGCATTTT
CATSDPLGNQPQHF
>TRBJ2-4|TRBD1|few|TRBV4-3
TGCGCCAGCAGCCAAGGACCGGGACAGGGGCAGGACATTCAGTACTTC
CASSQGPGQGQDIQYF
>TRBJ2-5|.|.|TRBV12-3/TRBV12-4
TGTGCCAGCAGTGAACAGGGTCGGGAGACCCAGTACTTC
CASSEQGRETQYF
>TRBJ1-6|.|few|TRBV12-3/TRBV12-4
TGTGCCAGCAGTTCCGGGACTGACGCATCACCCCTCCACTTT
CASSSGTDASPLHF
>TRBJ2-7|TRBD2|.|TRBV6-5
TGTGCCAGCAGTTCCACGGCTAGCGGGGTATCCTACGAGCAGTACTTC
CASSSTASGVSYEQYF
>TRBJ1-2|.|few|TRBV7-9
TGTGCCAGCAGCTTAGCGGCACGTGGCTACACCTTC
CASSLAARGYTF
>TRBJ1-1|.|few|TRBV7-9
TGTGCCAGCAGCTTAGGAAGTGGCCCGAACACTGAAGCTTTCTTT
CASSLGSGPNTEAFF
>TRBJ2-5|.|many|TRBV5-6
TGTGCCAGCAGCGGGGCCACGGGGACCCAGTACTTC
CASSGATGTQYF
>TRBJ1-2|.|.|TRBV10-3
TGTGCCATCGGGGCCGGCCTCGACTACACCTTC
CAIGAGLDYTF
>TRBJ2-7|TRBD1|many|TRBV10-3
TGTGCCATCAGTGAGGACAGGGGGTACGAGCAGTACTTC
CAISEDRGYEQYF
>TRBJ2-7|.|.|TRBV7-9
TGTGCCAGCAGCTTTGGGGGAGAGCTTAGGTTCGAGCAGTACTTC
CASSFGGELRFEQYF
>TRBJ2-7|.|few|TRBV4-3
TGCGCCAGCAGCCCCACCGGGACAGGGACTAGTGAGCAGTACTTC
CASSPTGTGTSEQYF
>TRBJ1-4|TRBD1|.|TRBV14
TGTGCCAGCAGCCAAGATGGGACAGGGCGCCGGGGTGAAAAACTGTTTTTT
CASSQDGTGRRGEKLFF
>TRBJ1-2|.|.|TRBV7-9
TGTGCCAGCAGCCTCACCCCAAGGGGCGATGGCTATGGCTACACCTTC
CASSLTPRGDGYGYTF
>TRBJ1-2|.|few|TRBV19
TGTGCCAGTAGTATTCTCAGGGACCGGGGCTATGGCTACACCTTC
CASSILRDRGYGYTF
>TRBJ1-2|.|.|TRBV7-9
TGTGCCAGCAGCTTACCGGGGGCGCGAGGCTACACCTTC
CASSLPGARGYTF
>TRBJ1-2|TRBD1|.|TRBV12-3/TRBV12-4
TGTGCCAGCAGTTCCACCACCGGGACAGCCTATGGCTACACCTTC
CASSSTTGTAYGYTF
>TRBJ1-1|.|few|TRBV6-2/TRBV6-3
TGTGCCAGCAGTTACGAGGCAGGGGTCTCGGACACTGAAGCTTTCTTT
CASSYEAGVSDTEAFF
>TRBJ2-7|.|few|TRBV10-2
TGCGCCAGCAGAGGGATGGGAGGTTCCTACGAGCAGTACTTC
CASRGMGGSYEQYF
>TRBJ2-1|.|.|TRBV11-2
TGTGCCAGCAGCTGGCGGCCCCAGGGGCCTGAGCAGTTCTTC
CASSWRPQGPEQFF
>TRBJ1-1|TRBD1|.|TRBV5-8
TGTGCCAGCAGCCCCGGACAGGGGGCTAACACTGAAGCTTTCTTT
CASSPGQGANTEAFF
>TRBJ2-1|TRBD2|few|TRBV11-3
TGTGCCAGCAGCTTAGGACTAGCCAATGAGCAGTTCTTC
CASSLGLANEQFF
>TRBJ2-2|.|.|TRBV20-1
TGCAGTGCGTACACCGCCGGGGAGCTGTTTTTT
CSAYTAGELFF